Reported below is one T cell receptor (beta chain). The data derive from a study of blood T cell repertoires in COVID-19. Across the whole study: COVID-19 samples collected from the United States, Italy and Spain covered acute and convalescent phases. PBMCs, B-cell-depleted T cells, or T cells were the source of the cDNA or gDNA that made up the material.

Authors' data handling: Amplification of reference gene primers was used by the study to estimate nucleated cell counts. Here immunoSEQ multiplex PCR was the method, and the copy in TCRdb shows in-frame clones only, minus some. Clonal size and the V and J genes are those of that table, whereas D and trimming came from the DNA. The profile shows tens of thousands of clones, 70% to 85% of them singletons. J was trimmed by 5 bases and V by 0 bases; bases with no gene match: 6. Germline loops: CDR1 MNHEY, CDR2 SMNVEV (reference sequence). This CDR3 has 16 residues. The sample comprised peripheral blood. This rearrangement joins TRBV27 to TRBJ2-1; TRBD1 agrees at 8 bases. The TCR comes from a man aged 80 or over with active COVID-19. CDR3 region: CASSLSGTGYNNEQFF. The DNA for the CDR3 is TGTGCCAGCAGTTTATCTGGGACAGGTTACAACAATGAGCAGTTCTTC.